This record looks at one T cell receptor beta chain sequence and its context. The clone's antigen remains unknown. The record has no base qualities; no much larger clone is one base away. The sample belongs to a study of blood T cell repertoires in COVID-19 (TCRdb year 2020). Study-level background: The collaborator samples originated in the United States, Italy and Spain and spanned the acute and convalescent phases of COVID-19. Samples were obtained from the ongoing ImmuneRACE study (first 160 participants) and from 950 to 1,500 subjects provided by 6 global collaborators. A de-identified subject ID, COVID-19 status, age in years and sex were almost always included in the sample metadata. Where available, HLA class I and class II types were obtained from metadata supplied by the sample provider rather than from assay-based typing. The prospective study material was composed of cDNA or gDNA derived from T cells, B-cell-depleted T cells, or PBMCs. The repertoires were made available in a free public database intended to serve as a resource for research on the immune response to SARS-CoV-2. The dataset comprised deeply sampled blood TCRbeta repertoires from subjects exposed to, actively infected with, or recovered from COVID-19.

Overall study results and their limits: Clinical and demographic metadata were provided uncurated, with the amount varying by source and participant.

TCRbeta CDR3 regions were amplified from genomic DNA by means of the immunoSEQ Assay, a bias-controlled multiplex PCR. From the authors' description of their analysis: The number of nucleated cells in each sample was estimated from the amplification of reference gene primers within the assay. Sequence reads were collapsed and filtered to measure the absolute abundance of every unique TCRbeta CDR3 rearrangement. Productive Simpson clonality was computed per sample as the square root of Simpson's diversity index over productive rearrangements. In its TCRdb copy, this immuneACCESS table keeps in-frame sequences only and misses some clones. Where compared with another copy, unresolved V genes explain less than half of these, and the others have no known cause. The DNA gave D and trimming, while V, J and clone size come from that table. The sample data list approximately 170,000 clones, and roughly 84% of these were observed just once. The ten most abundant clones make up less than 8% of the sample.

In Seattle, one collaborating source enrolled patients while the infection was active and tracked those patients longitudinally over the course of disease. The collaborating institutions used their own protocols to collect whole blood in K2EDTA tubes. For TCRbeta analysis, collaborators shipped samples in one of three forms: frozen whole blood, isolated PBMCs, or DNA extracted from either of those sample types. V lost 4 bases and J lost 4 bases, and the count of bases not matched to a germline gene is 2. Reading from cysteine to phenylalanine, the CDR3 counts 13 amino acids. Just CDR3 DNA is preserved here, 39 bases in frame from base 1. The germline V gene provides CDR1 SGHVS and CDR2 FQNEAQ.

The clonotype was recovered from a man older than 75 with COVID-19, enrolled during active disease. The chain is assembled from TRBV7-8 and TRBJ2-3, with 7 central nucleotides matching TRBD1. Sequenced: peripheral blood. This receptor carries the CDR3 CASSWTGPDTQYF. The nucleotide sequence reads TGTGCCAGCAGCTGGACAGGCCCAGATACGCAGTATTTT.